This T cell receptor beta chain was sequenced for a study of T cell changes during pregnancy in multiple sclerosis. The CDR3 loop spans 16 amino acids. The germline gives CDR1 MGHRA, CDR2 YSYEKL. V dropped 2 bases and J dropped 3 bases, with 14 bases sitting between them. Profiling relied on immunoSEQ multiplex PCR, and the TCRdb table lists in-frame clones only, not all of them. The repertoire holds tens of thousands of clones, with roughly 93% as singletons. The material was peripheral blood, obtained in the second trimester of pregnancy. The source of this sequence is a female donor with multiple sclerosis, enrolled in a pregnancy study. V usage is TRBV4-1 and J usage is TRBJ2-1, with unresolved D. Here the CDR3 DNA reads TGCGCCAGCAGCCAAAAACCGGGTCCGGACTACAATGAGCAGTTCTTC. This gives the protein CASSQKPGPDYNEQFF.